The sequence of this T cell receptor beta chain was determined in a study of CD8 T cells in Susac syndrome. Study-wide points: Individuals included in the TCR sequencing and HLA analysis were acknowledged by the study to be relatively few in number.

It was with random hexamers that roughly 0.45 to 1 ug RNA was reverse transcribed. TCRdb re-derived calls from the immunoSEQ multiplex PCR reads in MiXCR, one entry per CDR3 protein. The repertoire has around 130,000 distinct CDR3 sequences, around 86% of them found once; the top ten carry around 0.5%. CDR1 is DFQATT, CDR2 SNEGSKA, per germline (reference sequence). This CDR3 comprises 16 residues. Trimming cost V 3 bases and J 0 bases, with 16 bases left between them. Worth noting for this clonotype: Its target is not known.

Negative isolation yielded the CD8+ and CD4+ T cells, while FACS enriched the TEMRA cells. The TCR comes from a human donor with multiple sclerosis. Sequencing input: CD8+ T cells from PBMCs. This chain connects TRBV20-1 to TRBJ2-3; a weak D match, TRBD1 (6 bases). CDR3 protein: CSARGPGHLSTDTQYF. The CDR3 bases are TGCAGTGCTAGGGGCCCGGGACACCTGAGCACAGATACGCAGTATTTT.